The 6 T cell receptor beta chains below come from one sample, sequenced in a study of blood T cell repertoires in COVID-19. TCRdb's copy holds only in-frame clones and misses some; the assay was immunoSEQ multiplex PCR. The repertoire holds approximately 330,000 clones, with approximately 88% as singletons. The sample consisted of peripheral blood. The source is a woman aged 50 to 60 with active or convalescent COVID-19.

This chain links TRBV11-2 with TRBJ2-7, with D perhaps matching TRBD1 (6 bases). The CDR3 loop spans 14 amino acids. The germline gives CDR1 SGHAT, CDR2 FQNNGV. Trimming took off 2 bases at V and 3 bases at J, with 11 bases between the two ends. The CDR3, as DNA: TGTGCCAGCAGCTTAAACAGGGCAGTCTACGAGCAGTACTTC. Translating it yields CASSLNRAVYEQYF.

In its sample, this clone was seen a few times. This chain joins TRBV6-1 and TRBJ1-3; 11 bases are shared with TRBD1. Germline values: CDR1 MNHNS, CDR2 SASEGT. V gave up 3 bases and J gave up 2 bases; unmatched junction bases: 0. The CDR3 consists of 15 residues. CDR3 sequence reads: CASSEDRGPGNTIYF. The CDR3 DNA is TGTGCCAGCAGTGAGGACAGGGGGCCTGGAAACACCATATATTTT.

The chain has TRBV6-2 or TRBV6-3 and TRBJ1-2; possible D gene TRBD1, 5 bases. This CDR3 is built from 15 residues. The V end lost 3 bases, the J end lost 2 bases, and 13 bases lay between the germline ends. Germline V lookup: CDR1 MNHEY, CDR2 SVGEGT. DNA of the CDR3: TGTGCCAGCAGTTATGGGGGGAGATTCAACTATGGCTACACCTTC. Protein product: CASSYGGRFNYGYTF.

The gene calls are TRBV28 and TRBJ1-2; no clear D. This CDR3 has 13 residues. The V gene's germline CDR1 is MDHEN and CDR2 SYDVKM. Trimming shortened V by 8 bases and J by 0 bases, and 10 bases separated the two germline ends. CDR3 in amino acids: CASGWEPNYGYTF. CDR3 nucleotides: TGTGCCAGCGGATGGGAGCCTAACTATGGCTACACCTTC.

This rearrangement joins TRBV2 to TRBJ1-5; unclear D gene. The V and J ends lost 5 bases and 0 bases respectively, with 14 bases between them. The CDR3 covers 16 residues. Germline assignment: CDR1 SNHLY and CDR2 FYNNEI. CDR3 nucleotides: TGTGCCAGCAGTCCTCGGGGAGGGCTTAGCAATCAGCCCCAGCATTTT. Encoded protein: CASSPRGGLSNQPQHF.

Only a few counts were recorded for this clone. This chain joins TRBV12-3 or TRBV12-4 and TRBJ2-5; tentative D call: TRBD2 (6 bases). Trimming removed 3 bases from V and 6 bases from J, with 11 bases in between. The CDR3 has 13 amino acids. CDR3 DNA sequence: TGTGCCAGCAGTTTCCGGGGGTCAAAGACCCAGTACTTC. Translating gives CASSFRGSKTQYF.